Shown below are 21 T cell receptor beta chains from a single sample sequenced in a study of blood T cell repertoires in COVID-19. Sequenced by immunoSEQ multiplex PCR; TCRdb stores in-frame clones only, minus some. The table shows 200,000 to 250,000 clones, with more than 75% occurring only once. Sequencing input: peripheral blood. Source of these receptors: a woman aged 80 or over with COVID-19, enrolled during active disease.

The rearrangement uses TRBV7-2 and TRBJ1-1; 8 bases agree with TRBD1. The CDR3 extends over 16 amino acids. V shed 6 bases and J 3 bases; nucleotides not matched to a gene: 12. Germline V CDR1 and CDR2: SGHTA, FQGNSA. CDR3 loop: CASSRDSGGSYTEAFF. CDR3 DNA sequence: TGTGCCAGCAGTCGCGACTCAGGGGGCTCGTACACTGAAGCTTTCTTT.

The rearrangement joins TRBV28 to TRBJ1-4; the D gene is possibly TRBD1 (6 bases). Trimming took off 3 bases at V and 7 bases at J, with 12 bases between the two ends. Germline CDR1 is MDHEN and CDR2 is SYDVKM. CDR3 size: 14 residues. CDR3 DNA sequence: TGTGCCAGCAGTTTTACAGGGAGCGGTGAAAAACTGTTTTTT. Translation: CASSFTGSGEKLFF.

This clone was observed once. The gene calls are TRBV10-3 and TRBJ2-1, with 11 bases lining up with TRBD2. CDR1 and CDR2 (germline): ENHRY, SYGVKD. After removal of 5 bases from V and 7 bases from J, the junction contained 7 bases not matched to a gene. The CDR3 is 15 amino acids. The CDR3 loop reads CAISFLAGGRNEQFF. The CDR3 DNA reads as TGTGCCATCAGTTTCCTAGCGGGGGGCCGGAATGAGCAGTTCTTC.

This clone has more than one count but fewer than ten. The gene calls are TRBV7-6 and TRBJ2-1, with 8 positions matching TRBD1. V lost 1 base, J lost 9 bases, and 17 bases stayed unmatched. This CDR3 has 18 residues. Germline CDR1 and CDR2: SGHVS and FNYEAQ. CDR3 protein: CASSLDSRTGMGVLEQFF. In DNA form, the CDR3 reads TGTGCCAGCAGCTTAGATTCCCGGACAGGGATGGGAGTACTTGAGCAGTTCTTC.

This clone has just a few counts. J is TRBJ2-7 and V is TRBV7-6; 7 positions agree with TRBD2. Germline CDR1 SGHVS, CDR2 FNYEAQ. This CDR3 spans 16 amino acids. V lost 1 base and J lost 0; bases outside the gene matches: 6. The CDR3: CASSLGPAGSSYEQYF. The CDR3 region has the DNA TGTGCCAGCAGCTTAGGTCCAGCGGGAAGCTCCTACGAGCAGTACTTC.

V is TRBV9 and J is TRBJ2-5; possible D gene TRBD1, 7 bases. The V end lost 1 base, the J end lost 5 bases, and 15 bases lay between the germline ends. The CDR3 has 15 amino acids. Germline V gives CDR1 SGDLS, CDR2 YYNGEE. The CDR3 spells CASSVSGGLRETQYF. The CDR3, as DNA: TGTGCCAGCAGCGTATCAGGGGGACTTAGGGAGACCCAGTACTTC.

A remark on this clone: The same CDR3 arises from other DNA sequences in this sample as well. DNA of the CDR3: TGCGCCAGCAGCCAAGGAGGACAGAGTTACAATGAGCAGTTCTTC. Amino acids: CASSQGGQSYNEQFF. V and J are TRBV4-1 and TRBJ2-1; TRBD1 might be the D (6 bases). Trimming stripped 1 base from V and 4 bases from J, with 11 bases between. Germline assignment: CDR1 MGHRA and CDR2 YSYEKL. CDR3 length: 15 residues.

This clone has only one observation. The chain recombines TRBV7-9 with TRBJ1-2; the D is unclear. Trimming took off 4 bases at V and 5 bases at J, with 11 bases between the two ends. The CDR3 loop spans 13 amino acids. Germline CDR1 SEHNR, CDR2 FQNEAQ (reference sequence). CDR3 loop: CASSSWEGYGYTF. Written as DNA, the CDR3 is TGTGCCAGCAGCTCGTGGGAGGGATATGGCTACACCTTC.

The gene calls are TRBV5-4 and TRBJ2-3; TRBD1 is a possible D gene (6 bases). Germline CDR1 is SGHNT and CDR2 is YYREEE (reference sequence). CDR3 length equals 15 residues. The V gene lost 4 bases and the J gene lost 3 bases, with 15 bases spanning the gap. This CDR3 is CASSPPGVGTDTQYF. For the CDR3, the DNA is TGTGCCAGCAGCCCCCCAGGGGTGGGGACAGATACGCAGTATTTT.

This clone was detected once. The V call is TRBV18, the J call TRBJ1-1; D not certain. The CDR3 extends over 14 amino acids. Trimming stripped 4 bases from V and 5 bases from J, with 14 bases between. Germline V gene sequence: CDR1 KGHSH, CDR2 LQKENI. In DNA form, the CDR3 reads TGTGCCAGCTCACTTCGTACACATAATACTGAAGCTTTCTTT. Translation gives CASSLRTHNTEAFF.

The chain recombines TRBV4-3 with TRBJ1-4; D call uncertain. Germline lookup yields CDR1 LGHNA and CDR2 YSLEER. Trimming stripped 1 base from V and 8 bases from J, with 14 bases between. The CDR3 extends over 15 amino acids. DNA for the CDR3: TGCGCCAGCAGCCAAGGCCTGAGTTACGCAGAAAAACTGTTTTTT. This translates into CASSQGLSYAEKLFF.

The chain recombines TRBV7-2 with TRBJ1-4; 9 bases agree with TRBD1. The length of the CDR3 is 15 residues. Germline V gene lookup returns CDR1 SGHTA and CDR2 FQGNSA. The ends lost 4 bases at V and 7 bases at J; junction bases unmatched: 7. DNA of the CDR3: TGTGCCAGCAGCTCTCGAGACAGGGGGGGTGAAAAACTGTTTTTT. Encoded protein: CASSSRDRGGEKLFF.

V and J are TRBV4-1 and TRBJ1-6; D is ambiguous. V lost 1 base to trimming and J lost 5 bases, with 18 bases between them. The CDR3 runs to 18 residues. Germline CDR1 reads MGHRA; CDR2 reads YSYEKL. This CDR3 reads CASSQGFLRGSDNSPLHF. The CDR3, as DNA: TGCGCCAGCAGCCAAGGGTTCCTACGGGGATCAGATAATTCACCCCTCCACTTT.

V usage is TRBV6-2 or TRBV6-3 and J usage is TRBJ1-5, with D hard to call. Per germline, CDR1 MNHEY and CDR2 SVGEGT. The CDR3 extends over 15 amino acids. V shed 6 bases and J shed 9 bases, with 21 bases lying between them. The CDR3 DNA reads TGTGCCAGCAGCCTCCCCGGTTCAGGCTCACGGCCCCAGCATTTT. Translating it yields CASSLPGSGSRPQHF.

The rearrangement uses TRBV5-1 and TRBJ2-7, with D possibly being TRBD1 (6 bases). Trimming cost V 7 bases and J 0 bases, with 11 bases left between them. The CDR3 is 13 residues long. Germline V gene data show CDR1 as SGHRS and CDR2 as YFSETQ. This CDR3 is CASRTASSYEQYF. CDR3 DNA: TGCGCCAGCCGGACAGCCAGCTCCTACGAGCAGTACTTC.

The rearrangement joins TRBV5-1 to TRBJ1-1; the match to TRBD1 covers 7 bases. V lost 4 bases and J lost 7; bases outside the gene matches: 4. CDR3 length: 12 amino acids. In germline, CDR1 is SGHRS, CDR2 YFSETQ. The CDR3 DNA reads as TGCGCCAGCAGCCTGACAGGGAGTGAAGCTTTCTTT. This codes for CASSLTGSEAFF.

The chain is built from TRBV7-8 and TRBJ1-2, with a tentative D call TRBD1 (5 bases). Germline-derived CDR1 and CDR2 are SGHVS and FQNEAQ. The V gene lost 1 base and the J gene lost 4 bases, with 13 bases spanning the gap. The CDR3 spans 15 residues. The CDR3 spells CASSLVNDRSYGYTF. As DNA, the CDR3 is TGTGCCAGCAGCTTAGTAAACGACAGAAGCTATGGCTACACCTTC.

V and J are TRBV25-1 and TRBJ1-4; tentative D call: TRBD1 (5 bases). CDR3 length: 11 amino acids. Germline V lookup: CDR1 MGHDK, CDR2 SYGVNS. Trimming left V 5 bases short and J 7 bases short, with 5 bases between. CDR3 nucleotide sequence: TGTGCCAGCAGTCAGGGTGAAAAACTGTTTTTT. Translating gives CASSQGEKLFF. The full variable domain, rest sourced from reference TRBV25-1 and TRBJ1-4, is EADIYQTPRYLVIGTGKKITLECSQTMGHDKMYWYQQDPGMELHLIHYSYGVNSTEKGDLSSESTVSRIRTEHFPLTLESARPSHTSQYLCASSQGEKLFFGSGTQLSVL.

The rearrangement uses TRBV4-2 and TRBJ2-7; tentatively, D is TRBD1 (6 bases). The CDR3 loop spans 19 amino acids. CDR1 and CDR2 (germline): LGHNA, YNFKEQ. The V and J ends lost 0 bases and 1 base respectively, with 22 bases between them. The CDR3 coding sequence is TGTGCCAGCAGCCAAGACCCCGATCGGAGGACAGCTGAGTCCTACGAGCAGTACTTC. It translates to CASSQDPDRRTAESYEQYF.

The gene calls are TRBV7-6 and TRBJ1-4, with 7 bases that match TRBD1. This CDR3 is 13 amino acids long. Germline CDR1 and CDR2: SGHVS and FNYEAQ. Trimming at V came to 5 bases and at J to 7 bases, leaving 4 bases not matched to a gene. The CDR3 DNA is TGTGCCAGCAGCCCACAGGGGCTTGAAAAACTGTTTTTT. This translates into CASSPQGLEKLFF.

V and J are TRBV5-1 and TRBJ1-1; D is undetermined. Trimming left V 0 bases short and J 7 bases short, with 19 bases between. The CDR3 has 16 residues. Germline values: CDR1 SGHRS, CDR2 YFSETQ. CDR3 nucleotides: TGCGCCAGCAGCTTGGATATGGGAGTAGGAGGCGGTGAAGCTTTCTTT. Its protein is CASSLDMGVGGGEAFF.